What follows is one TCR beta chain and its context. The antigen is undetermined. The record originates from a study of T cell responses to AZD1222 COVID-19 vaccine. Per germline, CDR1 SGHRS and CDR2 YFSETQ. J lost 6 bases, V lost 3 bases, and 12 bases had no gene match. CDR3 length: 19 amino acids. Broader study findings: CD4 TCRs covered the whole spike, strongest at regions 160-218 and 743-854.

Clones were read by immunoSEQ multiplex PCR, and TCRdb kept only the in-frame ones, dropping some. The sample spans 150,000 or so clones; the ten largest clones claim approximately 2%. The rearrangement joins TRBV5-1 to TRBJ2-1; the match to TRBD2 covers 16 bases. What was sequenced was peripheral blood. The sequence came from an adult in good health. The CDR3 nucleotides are TGCGCCAGCAGCTGGACCGGGACTAGCGGGGGGGCCGCAGGCAATGAGCAGTTCTTC. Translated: CASSWTGTSGGAAGNEQFF.